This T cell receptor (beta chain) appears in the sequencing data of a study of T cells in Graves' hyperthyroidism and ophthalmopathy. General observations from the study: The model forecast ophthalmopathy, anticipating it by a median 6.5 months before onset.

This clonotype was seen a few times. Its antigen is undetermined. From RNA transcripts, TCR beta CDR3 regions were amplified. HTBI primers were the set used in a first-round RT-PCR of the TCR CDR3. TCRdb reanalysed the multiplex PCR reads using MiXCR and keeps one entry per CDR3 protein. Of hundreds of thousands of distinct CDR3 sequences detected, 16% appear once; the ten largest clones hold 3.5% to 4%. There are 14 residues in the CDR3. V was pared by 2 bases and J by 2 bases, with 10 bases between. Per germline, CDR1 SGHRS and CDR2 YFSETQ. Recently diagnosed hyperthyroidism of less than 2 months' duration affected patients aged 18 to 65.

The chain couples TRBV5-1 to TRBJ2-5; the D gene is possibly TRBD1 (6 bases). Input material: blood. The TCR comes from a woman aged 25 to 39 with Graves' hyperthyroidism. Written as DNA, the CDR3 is TGCGCCAGCAGCTTACTACAGGGACAAGAGACCCAGTACTTC. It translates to CASSLLQGQETQYF.